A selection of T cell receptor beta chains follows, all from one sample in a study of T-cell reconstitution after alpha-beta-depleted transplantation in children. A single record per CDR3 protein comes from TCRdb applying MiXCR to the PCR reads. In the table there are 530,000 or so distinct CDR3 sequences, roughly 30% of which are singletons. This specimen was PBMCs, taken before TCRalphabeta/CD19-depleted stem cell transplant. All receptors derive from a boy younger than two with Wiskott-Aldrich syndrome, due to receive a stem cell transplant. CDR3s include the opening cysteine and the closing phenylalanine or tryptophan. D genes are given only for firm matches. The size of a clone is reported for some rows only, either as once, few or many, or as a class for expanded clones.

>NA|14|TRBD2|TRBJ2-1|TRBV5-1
TGCGCCAGCAGCTTGGCCTTGCGGGAGGGTGAGCAGTTCTTC
CASSLALREGEQFF
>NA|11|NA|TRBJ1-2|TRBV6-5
TGTGCCAGTGGGACACCGCCGGGCTACACCTTC
CASGTPPGYTF
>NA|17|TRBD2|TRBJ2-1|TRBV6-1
TGTGCCAGCAGTCGCCGGACTAGCGGGAGCTCCTACAATGAGCAGTTCTTC
CASSRRTSGSSYNEQFF
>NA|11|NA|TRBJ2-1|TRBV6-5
TGTGCCAGCAGGCATTACAATGAGCAGTTCTTC
CASRHYNEQFF
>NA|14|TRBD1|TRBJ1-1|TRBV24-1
TGTGCCACCAGGGGCACAGGGGATGACACTGAAGCTTTCTTT
CATRGTGDDTEAFF
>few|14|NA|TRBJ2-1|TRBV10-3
TGTGCCATCGCCCCGCGGGAACCAATGAGTGAGCAGTTCTTC
CAIAPREPMSEQFF
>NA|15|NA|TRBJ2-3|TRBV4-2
TGTGCCAGCAGCCAAGGGGGTAGCGGCGCAGATACGCAGTATTTT
CASSQGGSGADTQYF
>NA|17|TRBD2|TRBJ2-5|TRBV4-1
TGCGCCAGCAGCCAAGAAGGGAATCTAGCGGGAACAGAGACCCAGTACTTC
CASSQEGNLAGTETQYF
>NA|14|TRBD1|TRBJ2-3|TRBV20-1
TGCAGTGCTAGACACCCGACTGGACAGGGGGAAGGGTATTTT
CSARHPTGQGEGYF
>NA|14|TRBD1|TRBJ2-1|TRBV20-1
TGCAGTGCTATGAGGGGGCGGTTGTACAATGAGCAGTTCTTC
CSAMRGRLYNEQFF
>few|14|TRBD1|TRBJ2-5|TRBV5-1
TGCGCCAGCAGCGGATGGGACAGGCAAGAGACCCAGTACTTC
CASSGWDRQETQYF
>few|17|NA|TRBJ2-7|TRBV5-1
TGCGCCAGCAGCTTGGCCTTGGGGGCGGCGACCTCCTACGAGCAGTACTTC
CASSLALGAATSYEQYF
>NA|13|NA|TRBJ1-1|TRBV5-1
TGCGCCAGCAGGGACGGCCCGAACACTGAAGCTTTCTTT
CASRDGPNTEAFF
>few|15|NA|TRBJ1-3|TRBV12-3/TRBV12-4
TGTGCCAGCAGACCGACAGAGATGGCTGGAAACACCATATATTTT
CASRPTEMAGNTIYF
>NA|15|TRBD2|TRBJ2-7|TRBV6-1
TGTGCCAGCACCCTATCACTAGCGGGAACCTACGAGCAGTACTTC
CASTLSLAGTYEQYF
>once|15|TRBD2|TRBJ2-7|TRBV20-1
TGCAGTGCCTCCGCGCGACTAGCGGGAGTGCAACAGCAGTACTTC
CSASARLAGVQQQYF
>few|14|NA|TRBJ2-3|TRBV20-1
TGCAGTGCTAGTGACAGGACCTCAGGGGATACGCAGTATTTT
CSASDRTSGDTQYF
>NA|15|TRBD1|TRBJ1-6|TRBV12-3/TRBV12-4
TGTGCCAGCAGCACAGGGGGAGCCTATAATTCACCCCTCCACTTT
CASSTGGAYNSPLHF
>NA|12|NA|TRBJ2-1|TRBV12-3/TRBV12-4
TGTGCCAGCAGTGCTAGGTGGATAGGGCAGTTCTTC
CASSARWIGQFF
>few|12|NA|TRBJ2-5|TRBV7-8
TGTGCCAGCAGCTTTTTTGCGGAGACCCAGTACTTC
CASSFFAETQYF
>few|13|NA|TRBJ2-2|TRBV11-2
TGTGCCAGCAGCTTAGTACCGGCCGGGGAGCTGTTTTTT
CASSLVPAGELFF
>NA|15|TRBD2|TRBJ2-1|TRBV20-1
TGCAGTGCTAGGGCTAGCGGGAGGTCCTACAATGAGCAGTTCTTC
CSARASGRSYNEQFF
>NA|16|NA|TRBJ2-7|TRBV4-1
TGCGCCAGCAGCCAAGGTCCCCGCGGAGGGACCTACGAGCAGTACTTC
CASSQGPRGGTYEQYF
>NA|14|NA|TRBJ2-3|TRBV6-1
TGTGCCAGCAGGCTACCGGGGGAGGGGGTTAGGCAGTATTTT
CASRLPGEGVRQYF
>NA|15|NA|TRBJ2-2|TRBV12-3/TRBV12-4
TGTGCCAGCAGTCCAATGGGGGGGAACACCGGGGAGCTGTTTTTT
CASSPMGGNTGELFF
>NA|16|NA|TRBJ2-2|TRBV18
TGTGCCAGCTCATTACAGGGTAGTGCGAACACCGGGGAGCTGTTTTTT
CASSLQGSANTGELFF
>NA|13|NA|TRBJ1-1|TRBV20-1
TGCAGTTCAGGGACATTGGTACACACTGAAGCTTTCTTT
CSSGTLVHTEAFF
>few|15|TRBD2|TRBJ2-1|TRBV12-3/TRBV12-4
TGTGCCAGCAGTTTTGAAGTAGCGGGAGTGAGGGAGCAGTTCTTC
CASSFEVAGVREQFF
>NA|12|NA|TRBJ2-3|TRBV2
TGTGCCAGCAGGCCCGAGCCAGATACGCAGTATTTT
CASRPEPDTQYF
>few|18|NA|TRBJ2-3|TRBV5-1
TGCGCCAGCAGCTCACAGCCGCTAGGCCAGCCCGGCACAGATACGCAGTATTTT
CASSSQPLGQPGTDTQYF
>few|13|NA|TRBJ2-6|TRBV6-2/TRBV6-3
TGTGCCAGCATGGCCTCTGGGGCCAACGTCCTGACTTTC
CASMASGANVLTF
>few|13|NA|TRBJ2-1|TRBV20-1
TGCAGTGCCCTCAAGGACAGTTTCAATGAGCAGTTCTTC
CSALKDSFNEQFF